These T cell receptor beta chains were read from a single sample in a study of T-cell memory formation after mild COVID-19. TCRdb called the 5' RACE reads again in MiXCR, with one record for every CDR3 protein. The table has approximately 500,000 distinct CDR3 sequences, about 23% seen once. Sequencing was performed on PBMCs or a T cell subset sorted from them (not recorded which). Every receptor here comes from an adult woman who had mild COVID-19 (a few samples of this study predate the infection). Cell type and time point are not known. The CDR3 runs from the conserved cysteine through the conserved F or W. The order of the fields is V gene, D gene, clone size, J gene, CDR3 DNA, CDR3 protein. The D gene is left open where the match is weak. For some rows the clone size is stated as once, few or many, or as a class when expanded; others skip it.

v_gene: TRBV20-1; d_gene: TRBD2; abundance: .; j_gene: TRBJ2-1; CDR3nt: TGCAGTGCTACCAGTTTAAGACTAGCTGGTTATGAGCAGTTCTTC; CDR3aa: CSATSLRLAGYEQFF
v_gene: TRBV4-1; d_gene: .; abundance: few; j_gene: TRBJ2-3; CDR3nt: TGCGCTGGGGGTCCAGGGACACACACAGATACGCAGTATTTT; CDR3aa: CAGGPGTHTDTQYF
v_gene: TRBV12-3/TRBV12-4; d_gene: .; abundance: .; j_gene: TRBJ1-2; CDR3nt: TGTGCCAGCAGTTTAGCGCTTAATACAGGAGAGAGTGGAGGCTACACCTTC; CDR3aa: CASSLALNTGESGGYTF
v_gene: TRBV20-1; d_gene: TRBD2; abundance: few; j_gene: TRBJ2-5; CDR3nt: TGCAGTGCTTCTAGCGGGGGGGCCAGGGAGACCCAGTACTTC; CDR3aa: CSASSGGARETQYF
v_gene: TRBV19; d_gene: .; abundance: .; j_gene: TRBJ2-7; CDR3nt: TGTGCCAGTAGTGCCCGACAGAAGGACGAGCAGTACTTC; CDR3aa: CASSARQKDEQYF
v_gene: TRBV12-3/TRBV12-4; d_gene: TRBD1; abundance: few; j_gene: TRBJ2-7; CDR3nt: TGTGCCAGCAGTCCTCGACGGACAGGGAGGTACGAGCAGTACTTC; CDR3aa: CASSPRRTGRYEQYF
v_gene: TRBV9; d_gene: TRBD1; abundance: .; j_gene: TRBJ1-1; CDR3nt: TGTGCCAGCAGCGTTTGGACAGGGGGCACTGAAGCTTTCTTT; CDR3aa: CASSVWTGGTEAFF
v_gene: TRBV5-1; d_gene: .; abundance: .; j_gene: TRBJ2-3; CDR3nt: TGCGCCAGCAGCACCCGGGACAGCACAGATACGCAGTATTTT; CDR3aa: CASSTRDSTDTQYF
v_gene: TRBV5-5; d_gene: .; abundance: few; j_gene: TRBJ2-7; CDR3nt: TGTGCCAGCAGCTTTCCGGGACTCAGCTCCTACGAGCAGTACTTC; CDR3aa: CASSFPGLSSYEQYF
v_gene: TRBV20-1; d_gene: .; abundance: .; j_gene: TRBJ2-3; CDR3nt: TGCAGTGCTAGAGATAGTGACCCAGATACGCAGTATTTT; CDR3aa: CSARDSDPDTQYF
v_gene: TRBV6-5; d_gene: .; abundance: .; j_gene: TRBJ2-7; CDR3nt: TGTGCCAGCGGTACCTACGAGCAGTACTTC; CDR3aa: CASGTYEQYF
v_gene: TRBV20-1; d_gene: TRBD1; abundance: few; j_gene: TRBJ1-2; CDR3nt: TGCAGTGCTCCTATCGGACAGGGTGTGAAGGGCTACACCTTC; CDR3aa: CSAPIGQGVKGYTF
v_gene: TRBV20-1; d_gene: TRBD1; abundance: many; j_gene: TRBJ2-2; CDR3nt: TGCAGTGCTCAACCGGGACAGGGAACCGGGGAGCTGTTTTTT; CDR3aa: CSAQPGQGTGELFF
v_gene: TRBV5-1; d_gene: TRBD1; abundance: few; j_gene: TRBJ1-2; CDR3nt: TGCGCCAGCAGCCGGGACAGTGCGCCCTATGGCTACACCTTC; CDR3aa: CASSRDSAPYGYTF
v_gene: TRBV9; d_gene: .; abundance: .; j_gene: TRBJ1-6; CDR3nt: TGTGCCAGCAGCGTAGCTGGCCAGGGAGGCTCACCCCTCCACTTT; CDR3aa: CASSVAGQGGSPLHF
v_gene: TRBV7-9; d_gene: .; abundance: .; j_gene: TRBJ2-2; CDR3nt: TGTGCCAGCAGCTCCATAAGGGGACCCGGGGAGCTGTTTTTT; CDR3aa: CASSSIRGPGELFF
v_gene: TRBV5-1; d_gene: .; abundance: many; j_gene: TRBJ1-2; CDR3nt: TGCGCCAGCAGCTTGGCACGGGGGAACTATGGCTACACCTTC; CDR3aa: CASSLARGNYGYTF
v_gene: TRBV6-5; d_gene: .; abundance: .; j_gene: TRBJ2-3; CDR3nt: TGTGCCAGCAGTTACTCGACCCCCCGAGCGGGCGTCACAGATACGCAGTATTTT; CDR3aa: CASSYSTPRAGVTDTQYF
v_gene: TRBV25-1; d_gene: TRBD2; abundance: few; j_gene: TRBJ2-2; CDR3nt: TGTGCCAGCACTTTACTAGCGGGGAACGGGGAGCTGTTTTTT; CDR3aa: CASTLLAGNGELFF
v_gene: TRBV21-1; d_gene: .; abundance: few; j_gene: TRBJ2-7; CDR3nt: TGTGCCAGCAGCATAAAAAATGGACAGGGGGACGAGCAGTACTTC; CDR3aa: CASSIKNGQGDEQYF